The source of this T cell receptor (beta chain) is a study of blood T cell repertoires in COVID-19. Study summary: COVID-19 samples, acute and convalescent, were from the United States, Italy and Spain. The cDNA or gDNA used as material had been derived from T cells, B-cell-depleted T cells, or PBMCs.

It was during active infection that Seattle patients were enrolled and then longitudinally followed. Original methodology: The authors estimated nucleated cell counts from reference gene primer amplification. Sequenced by immunoSEQ multiplex PCR; TCRdb stores in-frame clones only, minus some. The DNA was the basis for D and trimming; V, J and clone size are from that table. Of over 50,000 clones listed, 72% are singletons. In germline, CDR1 is SGHTA, CDR2 FQGNSA. Germline trimming cut 6 bases from V and 5 bases from J; bases unmatched to any gene: 8. This CDR3 has 15 amino acids. The genes are TRBV7-2 and TRBJ2-2; 8 positions match TRBD2. Sequencing was carried out using peripheral blood. The TCR comes from a woman in her 70s with COVID-19, enrolled during active disease. CDR3 in DNA: TGTGCCAGCAGACCACCGGGACTAGGGACCGGGGAGCTGTTTTTT. Translating gives CASRPPGLGTGELFF. The variable domain in full, with the rest retrieved from reference TRBV7-2 and TRBJ2-2, is GAGVSQSPSNKVTEKGKDVELRCDPISGHTALYWYRQSLGQGLEFLIYFQGNSAPDKSGLPSDRFSAERTGGSVSTLTIQRTQQEDSAVYLCASRPPGLGTGELFFGEGSRLTVL.